These 28 T cell receptor beta chains came from one sample sequenced in a study of neurological immune-mediated disorders (dated by TCRdb to between 2019 and 2020). Sample time point, as interpreted from the label and publication: longitudinal time-point 3. Receptor amplification or capture employed 5' RACE. The sequencer listed for this sample is Illumina HiSeq 2500. TCRdb itself trimmed the public reads at Q25 with fastp, ran MiXCR and retained productive beta chains. Identical CDR3 protein sequences are pooled into one entry, listed with their most common genes and DNA. The sample contains roughly 100,000 distinct CDR3 sequences, under 14% of them found a single time. The top ten clones comprise about 3% of the sample. The sample was PBMCs. The receptors come from a female donor with HTLV-1-associated myelopathy (HAM/TSP).

This clonotype has just a few counts. As DNA, the CDR3 is TGTGCCAGCAGTTTCTCCCCAACAGCGAACACCGGGGAGCTGTTTTTT. Its translation: CASSFSPTANTGELFF. The chain carries TRBV6-5 and TRBJ2-2; D gene uncertain. Deletions cut 4 bases from V and 0 bases from J, with 12 bases between. Germline loops: CDR1 MNHEY, CDR2 SVGAGI. The CDR3 covers 16 residues.

This clonotype was recorded at least ten times. The rearrangement links TRBV3-1 to TRBJ2-7, with a possible D match to TRBD2 (5 bases). The CDR3 spans 15 residues. The ends were cut back, 1 base at V and 6 bases at J, with 16 bases in the middle. CDR1 and CDR2 (germline): LGHDT, YNNKEL (reference sequence). CDR3 sequence (DNA): TGTGCCAGCAGCCAAGCCGGGGTAGTAGGGCGCGAGCAGTACTTC. Translated, it gives CASSQAGVVGREQYF.

This sequence joins TRBV5-1 and TRBJ2-1; D may correspond to TRBD1 or TRBD2 (5 bases each). Trimming removed 4 bases at V and 7 bases at J, with 15 bases between. Per the germline V gene, CDR1 is SGHRS and CDR2 is YFSETQ. This CDR3 spans 14 amino acids. DNA of the CDR3: TGCGCCAGCAGCATCTCCGGGACGACAAATGAGCAGTTCTTC. Translated: CASSISGTTNEQFF.

This clonotype was counted at least ten times. J is TRBJ2-1 and V is TRBV12-3 or TRBV12-4; tentatively, D is TRBD1 (6 bases). The CDR3 has 12 residues. Trimming cost V 6 bases and J 9 bases, with 12 bases left between them. The CDR3 is CASRFQGREQFF. The DNA for the CDR3 is TGTGCCAGCAGATTTCAGGGGCGTGAGCAGTTCTTC.

The sample holds many counts of this clonotype. The rearrangement joins TRBV3-1 to TRBJ2-2; D ambiguous. CDR1 and CDR2 (germline): LGHDT, YNNKEL (reference sequence). This CDR3 is 15 amino acids long. The germline V and J ends were trimmed by 1 base and 2 bases, with 8 bases remaining between them. CDR3 DNA sequence: TGTGCCAGCAGCCAAGGGAATTTTAACACCGGGGAGCTGTTTTTT. This gives the protein CASSQGNFNTGELFF.

In this sample, this clonotype turned up many times. V usage is TRBV9 and J usage is TRBJ2-5, with D tentatively TRBD1 or TRBD2 (5 bases each). Trimming stripped 0 bases from V and 4 bases from J, with 10 bases between. The CDR3 has 14 amino acids. Germline loops: CDR1 SGDLS, CDR2 YYNGEE. The CDR3 bases are TGTGCCAGCAGCGTAGATCGGGGCGGAGAGACCCAGTACTTC. This encodes CASSVDRGGETQYF.

This clonotype was recorded at least ten times. The chain links TRBV4-1 to TRBJ2-5; no firm D call. Germline V gene data show CDR1 as MGHRA and CDR2 as YSYEKL. The CDR3 sequence is 17 residues long. V was shortened by 0 bases and J by 5 bases, with 19 bases between the two germline ends. The CDR3 nucleotides read TGCGCCAGCAGCCAAGATTTTTCGTTGGGCGGCCGGGAGACCCAGTACTTC. This codes for CASSQDFSLGGRETQYF.

This clonotype occurred many times. The V and J genes are TRBV20-1 and TRBJ1-2, with D perhaps TRBD1 (6 bases). The ends were cut back, 6 bases at V and 5 bases at J, with 19 bases in the middle. CDR1 DFQATT and CDR2 SNEGSKA come from the germline V gene (reference sequence). The CDR3 length is 14 residues. The CDR3 DNA sequence: TGCAGTGCGGGGGACGGGGGCAGCCTATATGGCTACACCTTC. As protein: CSAGDGGSLYGYTF.

V and J are TRBV9 and TRBJ2-2; TRBD2 matches at 11 bases. CDR1 is SGDLS, CDR2 YYNGEE, per germline. The CDR3 has 15 residues. V lost 3 bases and J lost 5; bases outside the gene matches: 3. The CDR3 DNA sequence: TGTGCCAGCAGCGATAGCGGGGGGGGAACCGGGGAGCTGTTTTTT. Its translation is CASSDSGGGTGELFF.

This clonotype was counted ten times or more. V gene TRBV29-1 combines with J gene TRBJ2-3; 11 nucleotides agree with TRBD2. The CDR3 length is 11 residues. Germline V lookup: CDR1 SQVTM, CDR2 ANQGSEA. The CDR3 protein is CSSGGADTQYF. The CDR3 coding sequence is TGCAGTAGCGGGGGGGCAGATACGCAGTATTTT.

The table lists this clonotype with many counts. This sequence joins TRBV10-3 and TRBJ1-5; 9 bases line up with TRBD1. CDR3 size: 13 residues. With 6 bases clipped from V and 7 bases from J, the junction kept 4 bases outside the gene matches. Germline V gene lookup returns CDR1 ENHRY and CDR2 SYGVKD. In nucleotides, the CDR3 is TGTGCCATCAGCGGGACAGGGCCGCAGCCCCAGCATTTT. Its translation is CAISGTGPQPQHF.

This clonotype showed up just a few times. The chain employs TRBV28 and TRBJ2-3; TRBD1 agrees at 7 bases. In germline, CDR1 is MDHEN, CDR2 SYDVKM. CDR3 length equals 16 residues. V lost 6 bases and J lost 0; bases outside the gene matches: 9. The CDR3, as DNA: TGTGCCAGCAGCCTTAGACAGGGAATAAGCACAGATACGCAGTATTTT. Its protein product is CASSLRQGISTDTQYF.

The rearrangement links TRBV29-1 to TRBJ1-2; TRBD1 matches 7 bases. After removal of 5 bases from V and 7 bases from J, the junction contained 10 bases not matched to a gene. Germline V gene sequence: CDR1 SQVTM, CDR2 ANQGSEA. This CDR3 has 13 amino acids. The CDR3 reads CSVRDSSFGGYTF. The CDR3 DNA reads as TGCAGCGTTAGGGACAGTTCTTTCGGTGGCTACACCTTC.

This clonotype has a count of ten or more. In DNA form, the CDR3 reads TGCGCCAGCAGCCAAGAAGTGGGACAACTCTATAATTCACCCCTCCACTTT. Its protein product is CASSQEVGQLYNSPLHF. This chain uses TRBV4-1 with TRBJ1-6, with D possibly TRBD1 on 6 matching bases. The CDR3 spans 17 residues. CDR1 is MGHRA, CDR2 YSYEKL, per germline. The ends were cut back, 0 bases at V and 3 bases at J, with 12 bases in the middle.

This clonotype occurred a few times. The V call is TRBV5-1, the J call TRBJ1-1; no reliable D call. Germline values: CDR1 SGHRS, CDR2 YFSETQ. Deletions cut 4 bases from V and 1 base from J, with 14 bases between. The CDR3 runs 15 residues. In nucleotides, the CDR3 is TGCGCCAGCAGCGAGATAGGCGGATCGAACACTGAAGCTTTCTTT. Its translation: CASSEIGGSNTEAFF.

V and J are TRBV20-1 and TRBJ2-1; perhaps TRBD1 as D (6 bases). V gave up 0 bases and J gave up 12 bases, with 18 bases separating them. The CDR3 runs 14 residues. Germline-derived CDR1 and CDR2 are DFQATT and SNEGSKA (reference sequence). The CDR3: CSARDQGPLLGQFF. CDR3 sequence (DNA): TGCAGTGCTAGAGATCAGGGGCCCCTCCTCGGGCAGTTCTTC.

In this sample, this clonotype turned up many times. The V call is TRBV27, the J call TRBJ2-2; D remains unclear. Trimming pared 8 bases from V and 1 base from J, leaving 11 bases between. The CDR3 covers 14 residues. Per germline, CDR1 MNHEY and CDR2 SMNVEV (reference sequence). As DNA, the CDR3 is TGTGCCAGCGGGGAACGGATGAACACCGGGGAGCTGTTTTTT. This sequence encodes CASGERMNTGELFF.

This clonotype was found many times. The chain links TRBV12-3 or TRBV12-4 to TRBJ2-1, with D possibly TRBD2 on 6 matching bases. The CDR3 is 17 residues long. The V gene lost 6 bases and the J gene lost 4 bases, with 22 bases spanning the gap. The CDR3 DNA follows: TGTGCCAGCAGCCCCGGAAAACCGGGACTCGGATACAATGAGCAGTTCTTC. Translating it yields CASSPGKPGLGYNEQFF.

This clonotype was observed at least ten times. The CDR3 DNA reads TGCGCCAGCAGCTTCATCGCCAGCATGAACACTGAAGCTTTCTTT. Translating gives CASSFIASMNTEAFF. The chain employs TRBV5-1 and TRBJ1-1; D gene unclear. The CDR3 extends over 15 amino acids. The V and J ends lost 2 bases and 0 bases respectively, with 11 bases between them. Per the germline V gene, CDR1 is SGHRS and CDR2 is YFSETQ. The full variable domain, with the rest looked up from reference TRBV5-1 and TRBJ1-1, is KAGVTQTPRYLIKTRGQQVTLSCSPISGHRSVSWYQQTPGQGLQFLFEYFSETQRNKGNFPGRFSGRQFSNSRSEMNVSTLELGDSALYLCASSFIASMNTEAFFGQGTRLTVV.

This clonotype showed up many times. The chain's CDR3 is CASSFGLDRVEQYF. Here the CDR3 DNA reads TGCGCCAGCAGCTTTGGGTTGGACAGGGTCGAGCAGTACTTC. The chain links TRBV5-1 to TRBJ2-7, with 8 positions matching TRBD1. V lost 2 bases and J lost 6; bases outside the gene matches: 7. The CDR3 contains 14 residues. The germline V gene has CDR1 SGHRS and CDR2 YFSETQ.

This clonotype has ten or more counts. Written as DNA, the CDR3 is TGCAGTGCTAGACCTCCAACAGGGTCCCAGGGAGCCCAGCATTTT. It codes for CSARPPTGSQGAQHF. V usage is TRBV20-1 and J usage is TRBJ1-5, with a weak D call TRBD1 (6 bases). The CDR3 contains 15 residues. With 2 bases removed from V and 11 bases from J, the gap between germline ends came to 22 bases. Germline V CDR1 and CDR2: DFQATT, SNEGSKA (reference sequence).

The J gene is TRBJ1-2, the V gene TRBV29-1; a possible D gene is TRBD1 (5 bases). Germline CDR1 and CDR2: SQVTM and ANQGSEA. This CDR3 spans 14 amino acids. V lost 6 bases and J lost 2, with 16 bases in between. The CDR3 DNA reads as TGCAGCGTCGTGACCAGACAGCCCAACTATGGCTACACCTTC. Translation gives CSVVTRQPNYGYTF.

This clonotype was observed many times. V and J are TRBV29-1 and TRBJ2-4, with TRBD1 identical over 8 bases. This CDR3 contains 13 residues. The junction had 3 bases not matched to a gene; V was cut back by 2 bases and J by 6 bases. Germline CDR1 reads SQVTM; CDR2 reads ANQGSEA. The DNA for the CDR3 is TGCAGCGTTGAACTGACAGGGGCAAACATTCAGTACTTC. Its protein is CSVELTGANIQYF.

This sequence joins TRBV5-1 and TRBJ2-1; 11 bases fit TRBD1. CDR1 and CDR2 from the germline V gene are SGHRS and YFSETQ. This CDR3 has 15 amino acids. J gave up 5 bases and V 4 bases, and 5 bases lay outside the gene matches. The CDR3 coding sequence is TGCGCCAGCAGCCTGGACAGGGGGCCCAACAATGAGCAGTTCTTC. Translation gives CASSLDRGPNNEQFF.

This clonotype was recorded many times. As DNA, the CDR3 is TGTGCCAGCAGCTTAGAAGTGGCAGATACGCAGTATTTT. Translation: CASSLEVADTQYF. The chain employs TRBV7-8 and TRBJ2-3, with D unclear. The V end was cut by 1 base, the J end by 4 bases, with 6 bases between. The CDR3 spans 13 residues. Germline V CDR1 and CDR2: SGHVS, FQNEAQ. Full variable domain (rest looked up from reference TRBV7-8 and TRBJ2-3): GAGVSQSPRYKVAKRGQDVALRCDPISGHVSLFWYQQALGQGPEFLTYFQNEAQLDKSGLPSDRFFAERPEGSVSTLKIQRTQQEDSAVYLCASSLEVADTQYFGPGTRLTVL.

This clonotype has ten or more counts. The chain is built from TRBV7-2 and TRBJ2-3, with D possibly TRBD1 on 5 matching bases. The CDR3 sequence is 15 residues long. Trimming shortened V by 0 bases and J by 4 bases, and 11 bases separated the two germline ends. Germline V gene sequence: CDR1 SGHTA, CDR2 FQGNSA. In nucleotides, the CDR3 is TGTGCCAGCAGCTTAGCTAGGGGAATTTCAGATACGCAGTATTTT. Amino acids: CASSLARGISDTQYF.

A few counts support this clonotype. The V call is TRBV6-5, the J call TRBJ1-2; D not resolved. Germline CDR1 is MNHEY and CDR2 is SVGAGI. Trimming stripped 3 bases from V and 1 base from J, with 3 bases between. The CDR3 loop spans 12 amino acids. This CDR3 reads CASSYNNYGYTF. The CDR3 nucleotides read TGTGCCAGCAGTTATAATAACTATGGCTACACCTTC.

This clonotype appeared many times. The gene calls are TRBV7-3 and TRBJ2-7, with TRBD1 as a possible D gene (6 bases). Germline V gene sequence: CDR1 SGHTA, CDR2 FQGTGA. The CDR3 is 13 amino acids. Between the trimmed V and J ends, which lost 2 bases and 9 bases, there was a span of 14 bases. The CDR3 DNA follows: TGTGCCAGCAGCTTATACGAACAGGGAGTGCAGTACTTC. Encoded protein: CASSLYEQGVQYF.